This TCR beta chain stems from a study of response to subunit inactivated influenza vaccine. TCRdb reprocessed the RT-PCR reads via MiXCR and lists one record per CDR3 protein. The table records about 780,000 distinct CDR3 sequences, 15% to 20% of them present only once. Study findings and constraints: With each seasonal influenza vaccination, the authors suggested, few new T cells are recruited.

This clonotype was recorded at least ten times. Its target is unknown. The CDR3 length is 12 residues. Trimming removed 6 bases at V and 13 bases at J, with 15 bases between. This TCR derives from a man aged 50-59 years who received an inactivated influenza vaccine. The chain links TRBV12-3 or TRBV12-4 to TRBJ2-2; D is undetermined. The sample consisted of PBMCs from blood, taken more than 4 days after vaccination. DNA of the CDR3: TGTGCCAGCAGCACAGATGGTTCCGGGCTGTTTTTT. Residues: CASSTDGSGLFF.